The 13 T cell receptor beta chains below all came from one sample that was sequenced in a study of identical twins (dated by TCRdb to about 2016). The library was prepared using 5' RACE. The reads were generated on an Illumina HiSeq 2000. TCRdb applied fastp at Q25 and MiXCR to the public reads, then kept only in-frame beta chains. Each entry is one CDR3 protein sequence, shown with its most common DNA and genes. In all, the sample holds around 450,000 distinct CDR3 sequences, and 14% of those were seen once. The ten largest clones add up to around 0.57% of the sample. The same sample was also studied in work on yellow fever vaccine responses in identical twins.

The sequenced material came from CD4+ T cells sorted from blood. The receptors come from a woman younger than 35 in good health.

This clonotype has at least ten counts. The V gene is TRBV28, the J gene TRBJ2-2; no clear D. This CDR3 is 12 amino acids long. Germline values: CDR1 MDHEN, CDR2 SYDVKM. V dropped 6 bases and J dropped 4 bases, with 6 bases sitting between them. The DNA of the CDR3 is TGTGCCAGCAGGCAGACCACCGGGGAGCTGTTTTTT. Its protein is CASRQTTGELFF.

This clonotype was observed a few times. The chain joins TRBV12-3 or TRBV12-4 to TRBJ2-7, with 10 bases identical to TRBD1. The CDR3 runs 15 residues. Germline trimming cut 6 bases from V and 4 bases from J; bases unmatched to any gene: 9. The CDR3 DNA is TGTGCCAGCAGCCTCCTTGACAGGGGGCTATACGAGCAGTACTTC. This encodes CASSLLDRGLYEQYF.

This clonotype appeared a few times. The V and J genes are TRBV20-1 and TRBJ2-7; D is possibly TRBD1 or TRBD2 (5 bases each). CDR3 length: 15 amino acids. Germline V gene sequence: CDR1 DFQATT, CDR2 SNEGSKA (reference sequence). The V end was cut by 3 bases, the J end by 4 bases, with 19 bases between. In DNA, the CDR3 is TGCAGTGCTAGGGGTGGGACCCTCCTTAATTACGAGCAGTACTTC. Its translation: CSARGGTLLNYEQYF.

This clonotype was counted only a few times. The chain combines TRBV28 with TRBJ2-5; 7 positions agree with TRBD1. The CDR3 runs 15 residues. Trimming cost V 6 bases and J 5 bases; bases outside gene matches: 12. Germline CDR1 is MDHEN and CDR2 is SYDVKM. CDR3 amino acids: CASSPGTVHQETQYF. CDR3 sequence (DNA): TGTGCCAGCAGCCCCGGGACAGTCCATCAGGAGACCCAGTACTTC.

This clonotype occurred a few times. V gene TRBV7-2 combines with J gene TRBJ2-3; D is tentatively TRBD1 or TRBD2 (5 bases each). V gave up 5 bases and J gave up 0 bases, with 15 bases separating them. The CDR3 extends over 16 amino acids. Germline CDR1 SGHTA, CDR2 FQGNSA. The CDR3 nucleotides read TGTGCCAGCAGCAGAGGGGCATACCTAAGCACAGATACGCAGTATTTT. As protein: CASSRGAYLSTDTQYF.

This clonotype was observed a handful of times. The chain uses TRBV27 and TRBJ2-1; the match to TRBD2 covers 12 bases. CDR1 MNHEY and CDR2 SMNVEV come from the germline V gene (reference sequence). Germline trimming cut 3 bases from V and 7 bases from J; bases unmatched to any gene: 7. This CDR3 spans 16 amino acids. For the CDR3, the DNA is TGTGCCAGCAGTTTCCCTCTAGCGGGAGGGAGGAATGAGCAGTTCTTC. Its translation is CASSFPLAGGRNEQFF.

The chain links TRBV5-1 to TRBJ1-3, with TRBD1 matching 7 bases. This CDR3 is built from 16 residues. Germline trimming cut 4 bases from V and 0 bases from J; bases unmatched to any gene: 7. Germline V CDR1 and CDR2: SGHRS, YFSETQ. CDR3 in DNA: TGCGCCAGCAGCCAAGGGACAGCGCCCTCTGGAAACACCATATATTTT. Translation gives CASSQGTAPSGNTIYF.

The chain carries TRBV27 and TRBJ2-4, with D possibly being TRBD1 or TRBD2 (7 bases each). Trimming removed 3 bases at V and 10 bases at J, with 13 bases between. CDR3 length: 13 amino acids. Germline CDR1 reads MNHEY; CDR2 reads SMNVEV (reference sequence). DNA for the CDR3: TGTGCCAGCAGTTTCCAGGGGGGAGGGATTCAGTACTTC. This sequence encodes CASSFQGGGIQYF.

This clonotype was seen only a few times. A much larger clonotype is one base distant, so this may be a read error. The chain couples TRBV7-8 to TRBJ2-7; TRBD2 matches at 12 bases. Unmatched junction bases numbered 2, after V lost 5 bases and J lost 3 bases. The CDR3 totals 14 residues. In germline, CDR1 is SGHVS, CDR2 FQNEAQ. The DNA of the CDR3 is TGTGCCAGCAGCAAGGGACTAGCGGGCTACGAGCAGTACTTC. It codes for CASSKGLAGYEQYF.

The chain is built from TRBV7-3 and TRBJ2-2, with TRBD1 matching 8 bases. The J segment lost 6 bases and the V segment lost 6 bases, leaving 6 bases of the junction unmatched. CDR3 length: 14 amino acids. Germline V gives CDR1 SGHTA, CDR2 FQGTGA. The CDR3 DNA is TGTGCCAGCAGACTGGACAGGGCGTCCGGGGAGCTGTTTTTT. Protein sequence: CASRLDRASGELFF.

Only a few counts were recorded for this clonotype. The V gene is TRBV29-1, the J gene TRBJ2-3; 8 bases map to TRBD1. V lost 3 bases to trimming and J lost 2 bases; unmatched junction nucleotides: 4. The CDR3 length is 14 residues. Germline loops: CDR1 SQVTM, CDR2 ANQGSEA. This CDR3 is CSVDSGQVTDTQYF. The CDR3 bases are TGCAGCGTTGATTCGGGACAGGTCACAGATACGCAGTATTTT.

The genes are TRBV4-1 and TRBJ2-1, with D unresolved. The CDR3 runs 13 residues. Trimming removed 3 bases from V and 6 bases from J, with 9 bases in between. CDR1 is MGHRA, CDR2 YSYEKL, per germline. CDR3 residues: CASSHDHSNEQFF. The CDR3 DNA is TGCGCCAGCAGCCATGACCATTCCAATGAGCAGTTCTTC.

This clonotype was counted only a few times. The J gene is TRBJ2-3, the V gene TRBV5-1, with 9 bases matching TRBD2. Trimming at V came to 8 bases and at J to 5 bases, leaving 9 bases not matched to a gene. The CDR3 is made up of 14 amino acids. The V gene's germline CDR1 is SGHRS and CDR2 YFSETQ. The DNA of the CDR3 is TGCGCCAGTCTTAGCGGGAGTGGTGTAGATACGCAGTATTTT. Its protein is CASLSGSGVDTQYF. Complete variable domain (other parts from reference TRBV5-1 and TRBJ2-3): KAGVTQTPRYLIKTRGQQVTLSCSPISGHRSVSWYQQTPGQGLQFLFEYFSETQRNKGNFPGRFSGRQFSNSRSEMNVSTLELGDSALYLCASLSGSGVDTQYFGPGTRLTVL.